One sample yielded the 25 T cell receptor beta chains listed below, sequenced in a study of cytomegalovirus exposure and HLA in healthy donors. Primers: 60 Vbeta forward and 13 Jbeta reverse. Profiled with immunoSEQ multiplex PCR; TCRdb holds only in-frame clones, not every one. The data contain some 93,000 clones, about 66% of them singletons. Sequenced material: PBMCs. These receptor sequences come from a boy under 18 in good health and CMV-seropositive.

Worth noting for this clone: One end of the junction is discordant with germline, which a read error may explain. V is TRBV4-1 and J is TRBJ1-6; the D is unclear. CDR1 MGHRA and CDR2 YSYEKL come from the germline V gene. The CDR3 consists of 16 residues. The CDR3 bases are TGCGCCAGCAGCCAAGAGGTGACTCGGGATAATTCACCCCTCAACTTT. Translating gives CASSQEVTRDNSPLNF.

Points on this clone: Its ends do not fully match the called genes, so a read error is possible. CDR3 bases: TGCGCCAGCAGCTACAGCAGCGGGAGCGGAGCAGATGCGCAGTATTTT. Protein sequence: CASSYSSGSGADAQYF. The gene calls are TRBV5-1 and TRBJ2-3; 8 positions agree with TRBD2. This CDR3 has 16 residues. The germline V gene has CDR1 SGHRS and CDR2 YFSETQ.

The table lists this clone with a few counts. The chain couples TRBV19 to TRBJ1-1; D perhaps matches TRBD1 (6 bases). The germline V and J ends were trimmed by 5 bases and 6 bases, with 13 bases remaining between them. Germline V gene lookup returns CDR1 LNHDA and CDR2 SQIVND (reference sequence). The CDR3 covers 13 residues. The CDR3 is CASSPHRDPEAFF. The CDR3 coding sequence is TGTGCCAGTAGTCCACACAGGGACCCTGAAGCTTTCTTT. Together with reference TRBV19 and TRBJ1-1, the CDR3 gives the full variable domain: DGGITQSPKYLFRKEGQNVTLSCEQNLNHDAMYWYRQDPGQGLRLIYYSQIVNDFQKGDIAEGYSVSREKKESFPLTVTSAQKNPTAFYLCASSPHRDPEAFFGQGTRLTVV.

As to this clone: Other nucleotide sequences from this sample produce the same CDR3. The gene calls are TRBV5-1 and TRBJ1-1; D not certain. CDR3 size: 14 residues. Per germline, CDR1 SGHRS and CDR2 YFSETQ. Trimming shortened V by 0 bases and J by 1 base, and 7 bases separated the two germline ends. Here the CDR3 DNA reads TGCGCCAGCAGCTTGGGAGGTAGGAACACTGAAGCTTTCTTT. This encodes CASSLGGRNTEAFF.

This clone occurred a few times. The V and J genes are TRBV5-6 and TRBJ2-3, with TRBD1 identical over 7 bases. The CDR3 length is 13 residues. The germline gives CDR1 SGHDT, CDR2 YYEEEE. V shed 5 bases and J 4 bases; nucleotides not matched to a gene: 4. The CDR3 spells CASRRDRPDTQYF. CDR3 in DNA: TGTGCCAGCAGACGGGACAGACCAGATACGCAGTATTTT.

The chain combines TRBV7-8 with TRBJ2-5, with 7 bases matching TRBD2. V trimming: 6 bases; J trimming: 4 bases; junction bases outside the gene matches: 8. Germline V gives CDR1 SGHVS, CDR2 FQNEAQ. The CDR3 has 14 amino acids. CDR3 protein: CASSQRGVIETQYF. CDR3 bases: TGTGCCAGCAGTCAGCGGGGTGTAATAGAGACCCAGTACTTC.

This clone was detected only a few times. J is TRBJ2-7 and V is TRBV2; TRBD2 is a possible D gene (5 bases). The germline V and J ends were trimmed by 4 bases and 7 bases, with 14 bases remaining between them. The CDR3 spans 13 residues. The germline V gene encodes CDR1 SNHLY and CDR2 FYNNEI. CDR3 region: CASSVVSRGEQYF. In DNA, the CDR3 is TGTGCCAGCAGTGTCGTTTCAAGAGGGGAGCAGTACTTC.

The chain joins TRBV5-4 to TRBJ2-5; 7 nucleotides line up with TRBD1. Germline V gene lookup returns CDR1 SGHNT and CDR2 YYREEE (reference sequence). The trim removed 2 bases at V and 11 bases at J, leaving 12 bases unmatched. The CDR3 sequence is 14 residues long. CDR3 DNA: TGTGCCAGCAGCTTAGGGACAGCCCCTGGGGAGCAGTACTTC. Its protein product is CASSLGTAPGEQYF.

The rearrangement joins TRBV9 to TRBJ2-2, with a weak D call TRBD2 (7 bases). CDR1 is SGDLS, CDR2 YYNGEE, per germline. This CDR3 is 17 amino acids long. V was cut by 4 bases and J by 1 base, with 17 bases left in between. DNA for the CDR3: TGTGCCAGCAGCCTCACGAGGGGGGGCGTGAACACCGGGGAGCTGTTTTTT. This encodes CASSLTRGGVNTGELFF.

The chain is built from TRBV5-1 and TRBJ1-2; D is unclear. There are 12 residues in the CDR3. The germline gives CDR1 SGHRS, CDR2 YFSETQ. Trimming shortened V by 7 bases and J by 3 bases, and 10 bases separated the two germline ends. In nucleotides, the CDR3 is TGCGCCAGCGGTTCCCGGGACTATGGCTACACCTTC. Its protein product is CASGSRDYGYTF.

This clone was seen just once. V and J are TRBV7-8 and TRBJ2-2, with a weak D call TRBD1 (6 bases). Germline V gene data show CDR1 as SGHVS and CDR2 as FQNEAQ. This CDR3 has 14 residues. V lost 2 bases, J lost 7 bases, and 11 bases lay in between. This CDR3 is CASSLRTDNGELFF. As DNA, the CDR3 is TGTGCCAGCAGCTTACGGACAGATAACGGGGAGCTGTTTTTT. Full variable domain (missing parts from reference TRBV7-8 and TRBJ2-2): GAGVSQSPRYKVAKRGQDVALRCDPISGHVSLFWYQQALGQGPEFLTYFQNEAQLDKSGLPSDRFFAERPEGSVSTLKIQRTQQEDSAVYLCASSLRTDNGELFFGEGSRLTVL.

This chain uses TRBV27 with TRBJ1-1, with D perhaps matching TRBD1 (6 bases). CDR1 is MNHEY and CDR2 is SMNVEV in the germline V gene (reference sequence). V lost 0 bases and J 4 bases, leaving 12 bases between the germline ends. The CDR3 runs 15 residues. This CDR3 reads CASSLSGGAGTEAFF. The CDR3 DNA is TGTGCCAGCAGTTTATCAGGGGGGGCTGGCACTGAAGCTTTCTTT.

This clone appeared once. This chain uses TRBV9 with TRBJ2-3, with 8 bases that match TRBD2. Trimming removed 0 bases from V and 4 bases from J; junction bases left unmatched: 4. Germline CDR1 SGDLS, CDR2 YYNGEE. The CDR3 is made up of 15 amino acids. CDR3 sequence: CASSVAGGPPDTQYF. In DNA form, the CDR3 reads TGTGCCAGCAGCGTAGCGGGGGGGCCCCCAGATACGCAGTATTTT.

The J gene is TRBJ2-3, the V gene TRBV6-5; D is ambiguous. Looked up from germline, CDR1 is MNHEY and CDR2 is SVGAGI. Between the trimmed V and J ends, which lost 4 bases and 6 bases, there was a span of 14 bases. CDR3 length equals 14 residues. Here the CDR3 reads CASSSSRLPDTQYF. The CDR3 nucleotides read TGTGCCAGCAGTTCGTCGCGTTTACCCGATACGCAGTATTTT.

This chain joins TRBV7-6 and TRBJ2-5; D perhaps matches TRBD1 (6 bases). The CDR3 has 15 residues. Germline V gene data show CDR1 as SGHVS and CDR2 as FNYEAQ. Between the trimmed V and J ends, which lost 5 bases and 1 base, there was a span of 14 bases. CDR3 loop: CASSHGGSLQETQYF. CDR3 sequence (DNA): TGTGCCAGCAGCCATGGGGGCAGCCTCCAAGAGACCCAGTACTTC. The full variable domain, rest sourced from reference TRBV7-6 and TRBJ2-5, is GAGVSQSPRYKVTKRGQDVALRCDPISGHVSLYWYRQALGQGPEFLTYFNYEAQQDKSGLPNDRFSAERPEGSISTLTIQRTEQRDSAMYRCASSHGGSLQETQYFGPGTRLLVL.

This chain connects TRBV5-6 to TRBJ1-1, with 7 bases matching TRBD1. The CDR3 sequence is 16 residues long. Germline CDR1 SGHDT, CDR2 YYEEEE. With 4 bases clipped from V and 0 bases from J, the junction kept 9 bases outside the gene matches. The chain's CDR3 is CASSPPRGLLNTEAFF. For the CDR3, the DNA is TGTGCCAGCAGCCCGCCAAGGGGGCTCCTGAACACTGAAGCTTTCTTT.

This chain joins TRBV5-8 and TRBJ1-6; 7 bases are a match to TRBD1. The CDR3 consists of 16 residues. Germline values: CDR1 SGHTS, CDR2 YDEGEE. J lost 5 bases, V lost 4 bases, and 9 bases had no gene match. In nucleotides, the CDR3 is TGTGCCAGCAGCGTTTACAGGGGTGTGAATAATTCACCCCTCCACTTT. This gives the protein CASSVYRGVNNSPLHF.

The J gene is TRBJ2-1, the V gene TRBV25-1; D gene ambiguous. V was cut by 1 base and J by 9 bases, with 13 bases left in between. CDR1 and CDR2 from the germline V gene are MGHDK and SYGVNS. The CDR3 has 14 amino acids. CDR3 coding DNA: TGTGCCAGCAGTGAATTGCACAGCAAAGGTGAGCAGTTCTTC. Its translation is CASSELHSKGEQFF.

The chain couples TRBV19 to TRBJ1-5, with 8 bases identical to TRBD1. The germline CDR1 and CDR2 sequences are LNHDA and SQIVND (reference sequence). Germline trimming cut 4 bases from V and 2 bases from J; bases unmatched to any gene: 10. The CDR3 runs to 17 residues. CDR3 DNA: TGTGCCAGTAGTAGAAATGGACAGGGTATAGGCAATCAGCCCCAGCATTTT. Residues: CASSRNGQGIGNQPQHF.

CDR3 amino acids: CAYRDSAYEQYF. Written as DNA, the CDR3 is TGTGCCTACCGGGACAGCGCCTACGAGCAGTACTTC. The gene calls are TRBV30 and TRBJ2-5; TRBD1 matches at 7 bases. The closer fit of TRBJ2-7 to the DNA end suggests the J call may be wrong. The length of the CDR3 is 12 residues. CDR1 is GTSNPN and CDR2 is SVGIG in the germline V gene (reference sequence).

The chain combines TRBV6-1 with TRBJ2-3, with D perhaps TRBD2 (5 bases). CDR3 length: 12 residues. Trimming cost V 4 bases and J 6 bases, with 8 bases left between them. Germline-derived CDR1 and CDR2 are MNHNS and SASEGT. DNA of the CDR3: TGTGCCAGCAGTGTCCGAGGGGATACGCAGTATTTT. This encodes CASSVRGDTQYF.

The rearrangement links TRBV4-1 to TRBJ1-2; the D is unclear. This CDR3 region has 16 residues. Germline V gene sequence: CDR1 MGHRA, CDR2 YSYEKL. Trimming stripped 3 bases from V and 0 bases from J, with 14 bases between. CDR3 loop: CASSHTVGPANYGYTF. The CDR3 nucleotides are TGCGCCAGCAGCCACACAGTTGGCCCGGCTAACTATGGCTACACCTTC.

This clone was seen only a few times. J is TRBJ1-3 and V is TRBV27, with 7 positions matching TRBD1. This CDR3 is built from 15 residues. CDR1 and CDR2 (germline): MNHEY, SMNVEV (reference sequence). V lost 6 bases and J lost 3; bases outside the gene matches: 8. The CDR3 nucleotides are TGTGCCAGCAGGAGGACAGGAGAACTTGGAAACACCATATATTTT. It translates to CASRRTGELGNTIYF.

The chain has TRBV4-3 and TRBJ2-5; the match to TRBD2 covers 10 bases. The assigned J gene may be wrong: the sequence end matches TRBJ2-7 better. This CDR3 has 16 amino acids. The germline V gene has CDR1 LGHNA and CDR2 YSLEER. The CDR3 region is CASSQEASGSSYEQYF. CDR3 sequence (DNA): TGCGCCAGCAGCCAAGAGGCTAGCGGGAGCTCCTACGAGCAGTACTTC.

The sample holds a few counts of this clone. The rearrangement joins TRBV15 to TRBJ2-4; no clear D. Germline loops: CDR1 LNHNV, CDR2 YYDKDF (reference sequence). V gave up 0 bases and J gave up 1 base, with 7 bases separating them. The CDR3 length is 15 residues. The CDR3 bases are TGTGCCACCAGCAGAGATAGTAATGCCAAAAACATTCAGTACTTC. Translated, it gives CATSRDSNAKNIQYF.